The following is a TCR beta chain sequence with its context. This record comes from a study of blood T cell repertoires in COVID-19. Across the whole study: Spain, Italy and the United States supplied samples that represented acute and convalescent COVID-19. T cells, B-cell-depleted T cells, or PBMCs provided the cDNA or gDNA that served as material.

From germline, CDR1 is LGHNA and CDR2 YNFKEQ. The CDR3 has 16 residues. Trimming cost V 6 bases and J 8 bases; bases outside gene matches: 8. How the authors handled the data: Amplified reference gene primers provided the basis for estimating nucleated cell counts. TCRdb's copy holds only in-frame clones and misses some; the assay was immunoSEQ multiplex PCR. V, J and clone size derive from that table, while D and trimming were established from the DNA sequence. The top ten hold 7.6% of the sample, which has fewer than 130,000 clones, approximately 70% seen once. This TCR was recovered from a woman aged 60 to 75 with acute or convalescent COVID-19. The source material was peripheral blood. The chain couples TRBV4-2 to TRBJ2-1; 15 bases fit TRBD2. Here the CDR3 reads CASRGLAGGPDDEQFF. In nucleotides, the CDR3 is TGTGCCAGCAGGGGACTAGCGGGGGGCCCCGACGATGAGCAGTTCTTC.